What follows are 32 T cell receptor beta chains derived from one specimen sequenced in a study of OX40 agonist ivuxolimab in advanced cancers. TCRdb's copy holds only in-frame clones and misses some; the assay was immunoSEQ multiplex PCR. The sample lists more than 100,000 clones, 80% to 95% occurring once. The material sequenced was CD4+ or CD8+ T cells sorted from blood, taken in a trial of the OX40 agonist ivuxolimab. The receptors here all came from an adult with an advanced solid tumor such as melanoma, head and neck, liver or kidney cancer.

The chain links TRBV5-1 to TRBJ2-6; D is unclear. Trimming took off 0 bases at V and 2 bases at J, with 9 bases between the two ends. Germline V gene lookup returns CDR1 SGHRS and CDR2 YFSETQ. The CDR3 loop spans 16 amino acids. The CDR3: CASSLVRQPGANVLTF. In DNA, the CDR3 is TGCGCCAGCAGCTTGGTTAGACAACCTGGGGCCAACGTCCTGACTTTC.

The chain recombines TRBV9 with TRBJ1-1, with D possibly matching TRBD1 (5 bases). Deletions cut 4 bases from V and 2 bases from J, with 18 bases between. Germline CDR1 is SGDLS and CDR2 is YYNGEE. CDR3 size: 16 residues. Written as DNA, the CDR3 is TGTGCCAGCAGCCCGGGAGCACAGAGGGGAAACACTGAAGCTTTCTTT. It encodes CASSPGAQRGNTEAFF. The full variable domain, with the rest looked up from reference TRBV9 and TRBJ1-1, is DSGVTQTPKHLITATGQRVTLRCSPRSGDLSVYWYQQSLDQGLQFLIQYYNGEERAKGNILERFSAQQFPDLHSELNLSSLELGDSALYFCASSPGAQRGNTEAFFGQGTRLTVV.

CDR3 coding DNA: TGTGCCAGCAGTTACAACATAAATAGCCAGCCCCAGCATTTT. This sequence encodes CASSYNINSQPQHF. The rearrangement links TRBV6-6 to TRBJ1-5; D ambiguous. The ends were cut back, 2 bases at V and 7 bases at J, with 12 bases in the middle. Looked up from germline, CDR1 is MNHNY and CDR2 is SVGAGI (reference sequence). The CDR3 loop spans 14 amino acids.

This chain links TRBV6-6 with TRBJ1-1; D remains unclear. CDR1 and CDR2 (germline): MNHNY, SVGAGI (reference sequence). This CDR3 has 13 amino acids. Trimming removed 7 bases from V and 4 bases from J, with 13 bases in between. This CDR3 reads CASNRVPRTEAFF. The CDR3 DNA follows: TGTGCCAGCAATCGGGTTCCCCGCACTGAAGCTTTCTTT.

V is TRBV5-4 and J is TRBJ2-7, with TRBD2 identical over 7 bases. The CDR3 consists of 15 residues. CDR1 is SGHNT, CDR2 YYREEE, per germline (reference sequence). V was clipped by 1 base and J by 2 bases; unmatched bases: 6. In DNA, the CDR3 is TGTGCCAGCAGCTTGAGGATAGCGGGCACCTACGAGCAGTACTTC. Protein: CASSLRIAGTYEQYF.

V gene TRBV7-3 combines with J gene TRBJ2-1, with 11 bases matching TRBD2. This CDR3 has 16 residues. V trimming: 1 base; J trimming: 5 bases; junction bases outside the gene matches: 4. Per germline, CDR1 SGHTA and CDR2 FQGTGA. This chain's CDR3 is CASSLRPSGGHNEQFF. The CDR3 bases are TGTGCCAGCAGCTTAAGGCCTAGCGGGGGGCACAATGAGCAGTTCTTC.

This rearrangement joins TRBV7-9 to TRBJ2-7; D unresolved. Germline lookup yields CDR1 SEHNR and CDR2 FQNEAQ (reference sequence). The CDR3 is made up of 14 amino acids. The V end lost 5 bases, the J end lost 5 bases, and 16 bases lay between the germline ends. The CDR3 sequence is CASSEDPDGHEQYF. CDR3 coding DNA: TGTGCCAGCAGCGAGGACCCGGACGGGCACGAGCAGTACTTC. The complete variable domain, with remaining parts taken from reference TRBV7-9 and TRBJ2-7, reads DTGVSQNPRHKITKRGQNVTFRCDPISEHNRLYWYRQTLGQGPEFLTYFQNEAQLEKSRLLSDRFSAERPKGSFSTLEIQRTEQGDSAMYLCASSEDPDGHEQYFGPGTRLTVT.

The chain links TRBV2 to TRBJ1-6, with D unresolved. Trimming cost V 3 bases and J 7 bases, with 13 bases left between them. CDR1 SNHLY and CDR2 FYNNEI come from the germline V gene. CDR3 size: 15 residues. The CDR3 region has the DNA TGTGCCAGCAGTGAGTCAAACCAGAAAAATTCACCCCTCCACTTT. It yields the protein CASSESNQKNSPLHF.

The chain carries TRBV28 and TRBJ2-7; 10 bases are a match to TRBD1. Germline V gives CDR1 MDHEN, CDR2 SYDVKM. CDR3 length equals 15 residues. V shed 4 bases, J shed 4 bases, and the junction held 7 bases outside the gene matches. Written as DNA, the CDR3 is TGTGCCAGCAGTTCTTCCGGGACAGGGGAATACGAGCAGTACTTC. This sequence encodes CASSSSGTGEYEQYF.

The V gene is TRBV5-6, the J gene TRBJ2-5; D not certain. Germline V gives CDR1 SGHDT, CDR2 YYEEEE. Trimming cost V 0 bases and J 6 bases, with 6 bases left between them. There are 12 residues in the CDR3. CDR3 in DNA: TGTGCCAGCAGCTTGGGTCTAAAGACCCAGTACTTC. Protein sequence: CASSLGLKTQYF.

This clone occurred a few times. The V gene is TRBV6-6, the J gene TRBJ1-4; TRBD1 might be the D (5 bases). Germline CDR1 is MNHNY and CDR2 is SVGAGI (reference sequence). This CDR3 has 12 residues. The V end lost 8 bases, the J end lost 7 bases, and 11 bases lay between the germline ends. The CDR3 DNA sequence: TGTGCCAGCGGGGGAGGAAGTGAAAAACTGTTTTTT. Translating it yields CASGGGSEKLFF.

V is TRBV5-6 and J is TRBJ1-1; D not certain. Germline CDR1 SGHDT, CDR2 YYEEEE. This CDR3 contains 13 residues. Between the trimmed V and J ends, which lost 1 base and 5 bases, there was a span of 9 bases. The CDR3 bases are TGTGCCAGCAGCTTGTTAGGGAGAACTGAAGCTTTCTTT. Amino acids: CASSLLGRTEAFF.

The gene calls are TRBV15 and TRBJ1-2, with D possibly matching TRBD1 (6 bases). The CDR3 runs to 15 residues. V gave up 0 bases and J gave up 4 bases, with 12 bases separating them. The germline CDR1 and CDR2 sequences are LNHNV and YYDKDF (reference sequence). CDR3: CATSREDRTPYGYTF. The DNA for the CDR3 is TGTGCCACCAGCAGAGAGGACAGAACCCCCTATGGCTACACCTTC. The whole variable domain, filled in from reference TRBV15 and TRBJ1-2, reads DAMVIQNPRYQVTQFGKPVTLSCSQTLNHNVMYWYQQKSSQAPKLLFHYYDKDFNNEADTPDNFQSRRPNTSFCFLDIRSPGLGDTAMYLCATSREDRTPYGYTFGSGTRLTVV.

The chain recombines TRBV6-6 with TRBJ1-2, with TRBD1 identical over 7 bases. Germline CDR1 and CDR2: MNHNY and SVGAGI (reference sequence). With V trimmed by 6 bases and J by 4 bases, 11 bases remained unmatched. The CDR3 consists of 15 residues. CDR3 residues: CASSRDSDLFYGYTF. The CDR3 coding sequence is TGTGCCAGCAGCCGGGACAGTGACCTTTTCTATGGCTACACCTTC.

The chain is built from TRBV18 and TRBJ2-7; D ambiguous. Germline assignment: CDR1 KGHSH and CDR2 LQKENI. The ends were cut back, 5 bases at V and 5 bases at J, with 16 bases in the middle. CDR3 length: 14 residues. The DNA of the CDR3 is TGTGCCAGCTCATTGCAGTTACTAATCGACGAGCAGTACTTC. Translated: CASSLQLLIDEQYF.

The chain has TRBV5-1 and TRBJ1-1; perhaps TRBD1 as D (5 bases). The CDR3 is 13 residues long. Germline loops: CDR1 SGHRS, CDR2 YFSETQ. V was shortened by 7 bases and J by 2 bases, with 12 bases between the two germline ends. CDR3: CASGGGANTEAFF. In nucleotides, the CDR3 is TGCGCCAGCGGAGGCGGGGCCAACACTGAAGCTTTCTTT.

The V gene is TRBV28, the J gene TRBJ1-2; weak D call: TRBD1 (6 bases). Germline CDR1 reads MDHEN; CDR2 reads SYDVKM. The CDR3 runs to 14 residues. Trimming took off 2 bases at V and 4 bases at J, with 11 bases between the two ends. The CDR3 spells CASSLPGQFYGYTF. The CDR3, as DNA: TGTGCCAGCAGTTTACCCGGACAGTTCTATGGCTACACCTTC.

The chain recombines TRBV25-1 with TRBJ1-2; D is unresolved. V was cut by 1 base and J by 2 bases, with 8 bases left in between. Germline-derived CDR1 and CDR2 are MGHDK and SYGVNS. The CDR3 is 14 amino acids. The CDR3 region is CASSEFSRNYGYTF. The CDR3 region has the DNA TGTGCCAGCAGTGAATTTAGCAGGAACTATGGCTACACCTTC.

The rearrangement links TRBV7-3 to TRBJ1-1; 8 nucleotides align to TRBD1. Germline CDR1 reads SGHTA; CDR2 reads FQGTGA. The CDR3 is made up of 15 amino acids. Losses at the gene ends were 5 bases for V and 6 bases for J; bases not matched to a gene: 11. The CDR3 loop is CASSPTGVRIAEAFF. The CDR3 DNA sequence: TGTGCCAGCAGCCCGACAGGGGTCCGGATAGCTGAAGCTTTCTTT.

This chain joins TRBV5-1 and TRBJ2-1, with 9 bases that match TRBD1. The CDR3 is 16 residues long. The trim removed 0 bases at V and 4 bases at J, leaving 5 bases unmatched. Germline loops: CDR1 SGHRS, CDR2 YFSETQ. The DNA for the CDR3 is TGCGCCAGCAGCTTGGCCGGGACAGGGAAATACAATGAGCAGTTCTTC. It yields the protein CASSLAGTGKYNEQFF.

J is TRBJ1-1 and V is TRBV6-5; unclear D gene. There are 14 residues in the CDR3. Germline V lookup: CDR1 MNHEY, CDR2 SVGAGI. V lost 0 bases and J lost 1, with 6 bases in between. This CDR3 is CASSYSTQNTEAFF. The CDR3 region has the DNA TGTGCCAGCAGTTACTCGACTCAGAACACTGAAGCTTTCTTT.

A few counts support this clone. The chain has TRBV19 and TRBJ2-2, with 11 bases matching TRBD2. From germline, CDR1 is LNHDA and CDR2 SQIVND (reference sequence). Unmatched junction bases numbered 3, after V lost 6 bases and J lost 0 bases. The CDR3 is made up of 16 amino acids. DNA of the CDR3: TGTGCCAGTAGGCCTAGCGGGAGGCCGAACACCGGGGAGCTGTTTTTT. It is translated as CASRPSGRPNTGELFF.

The rearrangement links TRBV2 to TRBJ1-2; TRBD1 agrees at 8 bases. Germline V gives CDR1 SNHLY, CDR2 FYNNEI. CDR3 length: 12 amino acids. The V gene end was trimmed by 9 bases and the J gene end by 4 bases; junction bases not matched to a gene: 4. The CDR3 loop reads CARQGEGYGYTF. For the CDR3, the DNA is TGTGCCAGACAGGGGGAAGGCTATGGCTACACCTTC.

The V and J genes are TRBV9 and TRBJ2-1; 10 nucleotides align to TRBD2. V lost 0 bases to trimming and J lost 6 bases; unmatched junction nucleotides: 9. Germline lookup yields CDR1 SGDLS and CDR2 YYNGEE. The CDR3 length is 17 residues. CDR3 nucleotides: TGTGCCAGCAGCGTAGCCCCTGGGAAGCGGGGGGGCAATGAGCAGTTCTTC. Amino acids: CASSVAPGKRGGNEQFF.

The chain carries TRBV5-4 and TRBJ2-2; D perhaps matches TRBD2 (5 bases). The germline CDR1 and CDR2 sequences are SGHNT and YYREEE (reference sequence). V was pared by 0 bases and J by 5 bases, with 14 bases between. The CDR3 spans 16 residues. The CDR3 is CASSLVRAIGTGELFF. The DNA for the CDR3 is TGTGCCAGCAGCTTGGTGAGGGCAATTGGGACCGGGGAGCTGTTTTTT.

This clone was found a few times. The chain combines TRBV7-9 with TRBJ1-2; no clear D. V was cut by 3 bases and J by 6 bases, with 5 bases left in between. Looked up from germline, CDR1 is SEHNR and CDR2 is FQNEAQ (reference sequence). The CDR3 spans 11 residues. The CDR3 bases are TGTGCCAGCAGCTTCCGACATGGCTACACCTTC. This translates into CASSFRHGYTF. Variable domain in full (rest from reference TRBV7-9 and TRBJ1-2): DTGVSQNPRHKITKRGQNVTFRCDPISEHNRLYWYRQTLGQGPEFLTYFQNEAQLEKSRLLSDRFSAERPKGSFSTLEIQRTEQGDSAMYLCASSFRHGYTFGSGTRLTVV.

This rearrangement joins TRBV7-2 to TRBJ2-1; TRBD2 agrees at 10 bases. J gave up 0 bases and V 0 bases, and 11 bases lay outside the gene matches. Germline V CDR1 and CDR2: SGHTA, FQGNSA. The CDR3 is 20 amino acids. In nucleotides, the CDR3 is TGTGCCAGCAGCTTAGCGGAGGCTAGCGGGAGAGACAGCTCCTACAATGAGCAGTTCTTC. Protein product: CASSLAEASGRDSSYNEQFF.

This clone was picked up one time. The chain has TRBV28 and TRBJ2-4, with no clear D. Germline V gene lookup returns CDR1 MDHEN and CDR2 SYDVKM. V lost 6 bases, J lost 0 bases, and 12 bases lay in between. The CDR3 has 15 residues. This chain's CDR3 is CASRQPRAAKNIQYF. CDR3 DNA sequence: TGTGCCAGCAGACAACCAAGGGCAGCCAAAAACATTCAGTACTTC.

This clone was seen a few times. The CDR3 nucleotides read TGTGCCAGCAGCAACAGCCCCGGACAGCCCCAGCATTTT. This encodes CASSNSPGQPQHF. V gene TRBV9 combines with J gene TRBJ1-5; D remains unclear. V lost 4 bases to trimming and J lost 7 bases, with 12 bases between them. CDR1 and CDR2 from the germline V gene are SGDLS and YYNGEE. This CDR3 is 13 amino acids long.

V usage is TRBV12-5 and J usage is TRBJ1-1; D gene ambiguous. V gave up 7 bases and J gave up 6 bases, with 18 bases separating them. The CDR3 runs to 14 residues. Germline lookup yields CDR1 LGHNT and CDR2 FRNRAP. CDR3 in DNA: TGTGCTAGTGCCCTTAATGGGGTCAACGCTGAAGCTTTCTTT. Translation: CASALNGVNAEAFF.

DNA of the CDR3: TGTGCCAGCAGCCGGGGGACTAGCAGGGCAGATACGCAGTATTTT. Residues: CASSRGTSRADTQYF. The chain has TRBV14 and TRBJ2-3, with 9 bases that match TRBD2. V was clipped by 4 bases and J by 4 bases; unmatched bases: 6. The CDR3 has 15 amino acids. Germline V CDR1 and CDR2: SGHDN, FVKESK.

The chain couples TRBV5-4 to TRBJ2-5; TRBD2 agrees at 10 bases. Trimming removed 4 bases from V and 0 bases from J; junction bases left unmatched: 9. CDR3 size: 17 residues. Germline assignment: CDR1 SGHNT and CDR2 YYREEE (reference sequence). The CDR3, as DNA: TGTGCCAGCAGCCCAGTGGGACTAGCGCCTTACCAAGAGACCCAGTACTTC. This codes for CASSPVGLAPYQETQYF.